This is a list of T cell receptor beta chains from one sample in a study of long-term antiretroviral therapy in people with HIV. Libraries were prepared by immunoSEQ multiplex PCR; TCRdb keeps only in-frame clonotypes and omits some of them. The profile covers about 27,000 clones, with 70% to 90% appearing a single time and about 8.2% taken by the ten largest. This specimen was unsorted PBMCs, taken 3 years after starting antiretroviral therapy. The receptors shown here come from a middle-aged man with HIV. CDR3s include the opening cysteine and the closing phenylalanine or tryptophan. Each record gives: D gene, V gene, clone size, CDR3 protein. The D gene is left open where the match is weak. For some rows the clone size is stated as once, few or many, or as a class when expanded; others skip it.

.	TRBV11-2	.	CASSFTGADEQFF
.	TRBV5-8	.	CASSLPLGSGSTDTQYF
TRBD1	TRBV4-1	few	CASSRSGQQYEQYF
.	TRBV7-9	.	CASSFGPRIEQYF
.	TRBV30	.	CAWMGGTTSYNEQFF
.	TRBV6-1	.	CASTESGQYF
.	TRBV27	.	CASSLSGRGRGYTF
.	TRBV28	few	CASSSGTPKGLFF
.	TRBV27	.	CASSPHLGTLYNEQFF
.	TRBV7-8	.	CASSLEGLPGYSNQPQHF
TRBD1	TRBV15	.	CATSAQTGMGEGYTF
.	TRBV9	.	CASSVEGGGQPQHF
.	TRBV15	few	CATSGGGQYSNQPQHF
.	TRBV4-3	.	CASSQGSASYEQYF
.	TRBV19	.	CASSKGGGYEQYF
.	TRBV6-6	.	CASSIIDGTGELFF
TRBD2	TRBV11-2	few	CASSLALAGGGYEQFF
.	TRBV4-1	few	CASSQMRAYEQYF
.	TRBV5-1	.	CASSSLAGTGTEAFF
.	TRBV4-1	.	CASRGGGTQPQHF
.	TRBV19	.	CASSTGTTTWEQYF
.	TRBV7-3	.	CASRVDSRSGNTIYF
.	TRBV11-1	.	CASSLGVFGSPLHF
TRBD1	TRBV7-6	few	CASSLGQGLVNEQFF
.	TRBV5-1	few	CASSRDGYEQYF
TRBD2	TRBV5-1	.	CASSYSGSYYEQYF
TRBD2	TRBV7-9	.	CASSETSLPYEQYF
.	TRBV7-2	.	CASSLALQQMGLHGYTF
.	TRBV7-9	.	CASSLLGQTNTEAFF
.	TRBV10-3	.	CAISESRNAQETQYF